The sequence of this T cell receptor (beta chain) was determined in a study of CD8+ T cells in alopecia areata. Lesional scalp punch biopsies and peripheral blood were collected from alopecia areata patients. cDNA serving as the sequencing template came from extracted, reverse transcribed RNA. Clones were sequenced by immunoSEQ multiplex PCR, and TCRdb holds only the in-frame ones, with some missing. The sample shows 100,000 to 150,000 clones, over 50% of them seen only once. This sequence originates from a human donor with alopecia areata. The starting material was CD4+ T cells sorted from blood, obtained at week 0.

This chain's CDR3 is CASSYSLAYNEQFF. The DNA for the CDR3 is TGTGCCAGCAGTTACTCGTTGGCGTACAATGAGCAGTTCTTC. This chain connects TRBV6-5 to TRBJ2-1, with no clear D. V shed 0 bases and J shed 4 bases, with 7 bases lying between them. Germline V gene sequence: CDR1 MNHEY, CDR2 SVGAGI. This CDR3 is built from 14 residues.